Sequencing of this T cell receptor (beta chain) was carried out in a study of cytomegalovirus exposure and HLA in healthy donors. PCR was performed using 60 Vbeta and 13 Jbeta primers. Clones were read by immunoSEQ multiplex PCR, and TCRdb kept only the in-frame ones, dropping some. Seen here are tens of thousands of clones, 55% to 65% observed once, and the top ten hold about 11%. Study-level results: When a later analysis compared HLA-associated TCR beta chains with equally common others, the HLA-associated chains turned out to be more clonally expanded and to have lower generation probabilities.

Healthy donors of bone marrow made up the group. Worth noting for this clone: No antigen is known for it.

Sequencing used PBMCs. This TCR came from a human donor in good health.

CDR3 residues: CASSLDPGGYTF. The CDR3 coding sequence is TGTGCCAGCAGCTTAGATCCGGGTGGCTACACCTTC. This chain links TRBV7-9 with TRBJ1-2; D not certain. The V end lost 1 base, the J end lost 7 bases, and 7 bases lay between the germline ends. Per germline, CDR1 SEHNR and CDR2 FQNEAQ (reference sequence). The CDR3 covers 12 residues.